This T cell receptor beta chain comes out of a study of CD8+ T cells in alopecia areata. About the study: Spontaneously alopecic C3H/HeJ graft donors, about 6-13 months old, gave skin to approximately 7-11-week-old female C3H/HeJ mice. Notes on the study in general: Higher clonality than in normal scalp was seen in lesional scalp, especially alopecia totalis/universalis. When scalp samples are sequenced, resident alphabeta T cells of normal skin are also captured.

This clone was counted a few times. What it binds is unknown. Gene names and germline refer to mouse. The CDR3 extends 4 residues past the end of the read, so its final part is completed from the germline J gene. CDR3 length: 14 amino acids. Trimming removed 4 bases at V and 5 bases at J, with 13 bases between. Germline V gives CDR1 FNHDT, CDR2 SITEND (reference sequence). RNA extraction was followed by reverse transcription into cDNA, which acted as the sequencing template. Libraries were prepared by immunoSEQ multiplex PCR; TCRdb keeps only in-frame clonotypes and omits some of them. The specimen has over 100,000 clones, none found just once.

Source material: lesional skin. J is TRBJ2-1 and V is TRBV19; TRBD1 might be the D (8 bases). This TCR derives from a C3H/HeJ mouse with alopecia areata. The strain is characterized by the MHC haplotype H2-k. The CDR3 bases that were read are TGTGCCAGCAGTTACAGGGGGGCGGATGCT. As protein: CASSYRGADA. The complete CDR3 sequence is CASSYRGADAEQFF.